Listed here are 19 T cell receptor beta chains from one sample, sequenced in a study of OX40 agonist ivuxolimab in advanced cancers. Profiling relied on immunoSEQ multiplex PCR, and the TCRdb table lists in-frame clones only, not all of them. Among tens of thousands of clones, approximately 90% were seen once, and the ten largest hold 1.5% to 2%. The sample was CD4+ or CD8+ T cells sorted from blood, taken in a trial of the OX40 agonist ivuxolimab. The receptors shown here come from an adult with an advanced solid tumor such as melanoma, head and neck, liver or kidney cancer.

CDR3 residues: CASQPGQGAPDTQYF. CDR3 in DNA: TGCGCCAGCCAACCGGGACAGGGGGCTCCAGATACGCAGTATTTT. The chain carries TRBV5-1 and TRBJ2-3, with 12 bases aligning to TRBD1. Looked up from germline, CDR1 is SGHRS and CDR2 is YFSETQ. The CDR3 sequence is 15 residues long. V lost 7 bases, J lost 4 bases, and 7 bases stayed unmatched.

The gene calls are TRBV6-5 and TRBJ2-1; tentatively, D is TRBD2 (6 bases). Per the germline V gene, CDR1 is MNHEY and CDR2 is SVGAGI. The V gene lost 8 bases and the J gene lost 4 bases, with 12 bases spanning the gap. CDR3 size: 13 residues. CDR3 DNA: TGTGCCAGCGCTCGGGACTCTTACAATGAGCAGTTCTTC. Translated: CASARDSYNEQFF.

This sequence joins TRBV6-1 and TRBJ2-1; D call uncertain. The CDR3 sequence is 12 residues long. Trimming stripped 6 bases from V and 5 bases from J, with 8 bases between. Germline CDR1 MNHNS, CDR2 SASEGT. CDR3 sequence reads: CASSHPHNEQFF. The CDR3 region has the DNA TGTGCCAGCAGCCATCCCCACAATGAGCAGTTCTTC.

The rearrangement uses TRBV14 and TRBJ1-4, with TRBD1 identical over 8 bases. The CDR3 is 15 residues long. J lost 7 bases, V lost 4 bases, and 8 bases had no gene match. CDR1 and CDR2 from the germline V gene are SGHDN and FVKESK. The chain's CDR3 is CASSRVGQGVEKLFF. The CDR3 DNA is TGTGCCAGCAGCCGAGTCGGACAGGGCGTTGAAAAACTGTTTTTT.

V gene TRBV18 combines with J gene TRBJ1-1, with D perhaps matching TRBD1 (6 bases). The germline V gene encodes CDR1 KGHSH and CDR2 LQKENI. The CDR3 runs to 14 residues. The V gene lost 1 base and the J gene lost 6 bases, with 12 bases spanning the gap. In nucleotides, the CDR3 is TGTGCCAGCTCACCACTGAAGGGGGTTCCTGAAGCTTTCTTT. Translating gives CASSPLKGVPEAFF. The full variable domain, completed using reference TRBV18 and TRBJ1-1, is NAGVMQNPRHLVRRRGQEARLRCSPMKGHSHVYWYRQLPEEGLKFMVYLQKENIIDESGMPKERFSAEFPKEGPSILRIQQVVRGDSAAYFCASSPLKGVPEAFFGQGTRLTVV.

The chain recombines TRBV4-2 with TRBJ1-4, with D perhaps TRBD1 (5 bases). This CDR3 has 19 amino acids. V was cut by 0 bases and J by 1 base, with 18 bases left in between. Germline values: CDR1 LGHNA, CDR2 YNFKEQ. The CDR3: CASSQEQGQVGGTNEKLFF. The CDR3 DNA is TGTGCCAGCAGCCAAGAACAAGGTCAGGTGGGGGGAACTAATGAAAAACTGTTTTTT.

The chain employs TRBV7-3 and TRBJ2-3; possibly TRBD2 for D (6 bases). Germline loops: CDR1 SGHTA, CDR2 FQGTGA. The CDR3 consists of 13 residues. The V end was cut by 6 bases, the J end by 3 bases, with 10 bases between. CDR3 sequence reads: CASRGGKTDTQYF. The CDR3 region has the DNA TGTGCCAGCAGAGGAGGGAAGACAGATACGCAGTATTTT.

The rearrangement uses TRBV19 and TRBJ1-2; maybe TRBD1 (5 bases). V lost 5 bases and J lost 5, with 24 bases in between. This CDR3 is 17 amino acids long. CDR1 and CDR2 (germline): LNHDA, SQIVND (reference sequence). The CDR3 nucleotides read TGTGCCAGTAGTCCCTCGAGCCGGGACGCCGGAGGGTATGGCTACACCTTC. This gives the protein CASSPSSRDAGGYGYTF.

J is TRBJ1-2 and V is TRBV18, with a possible D match to TRBD1 (6 bases). This CDR3 is 13 amino acids long. V shed 4 bases and J shed 3 bases, with 9 bases lying between them. Per germline, CDR1 KGHSH and CDR2 LQKENI. The CDR3 sequence: CASSHRQDYGYTF. The CDR3 DNA is TGTGCCAGCTCACACAGACAGGACTATGGCTACACCTTC.

The rearrangement links TRBV5-4 to TRBJ2-7; TRBD2 aligns across 9 bases. This CDR3 has 16 amino acids. Germline V gene lookup returns CDR1 SGHNT and CDR2 YYREEE (reference sequence). V lost 4 bases to trimming and J lost 5 bases; unmatched junction nucleotides: 13. The CDR3 sequence: CASSQPLGGRAHEQYF. The CDR3 coding sequence is TGTGCCAGCAGCCAACCCCTAGGCGGGAGGGCCCACGAGCAGTACTTC.

The rearrangement links TRBV28 to TRBJ1-3; the D gene is possibly TRBD1 (5 bases). Germline assignment: CDR1 MDHEN and CDR2 SYDVKM. The CDR3 covers 16 residues. Trimming cost V 2 bases and J 0 bases, with 11 bases left between them. The CDR3 DNA reads as TGTGCCAGCAGTTTAATGTCAGGGAACTCTGGAAACACCATATATTTT. Its translation is CASSLMSGNSGNTIYF.

V gene TRBV5-8 combines with J gene TRBJ1-1, with TRBD1 as a possible D gene (5 bases). The CDR3 is 15 residues long. From germline, CDR1 is SGHTS and CDR2 YDEGEE. Between the trimmed V and J ends, which lost 2 bases and 0 bases, there was a span of 11 bases. The CDR3 loop is CASSLFRGVNTEAFF. CDR3 nucleotides: TGTGCCAGCAGCTTATTTAGAGGGGTGAACACTGAAGCTTTCTTT. The full variable domain, with the rest looked up from reference TRBV5-8 and TRBJ1-1, is EAGVTQSPTHLIKTRGQQATLRCSPISGHTSVYWYQQALGLGLQFLLWYDEGEERNRGNFPPRFSGRQFPNYSSELNVNALELEDSALYLCASSLFRGVNTEAFFGQGTRLTVV.

The V and J genes are TRBV7-2 and TRBJ2-5; D is tentatively TRBD1 or TRBD2 (5 bases each). The CDR3 sequence is 15 residues long. Germline V gene lookup returns CDR1 SGHTA and CDR2 FQGNSA. V lost 1 base to trimming and J lost 4 bases, with 13 bases between them. Written as DNA, the CDR3 is TGTGCCAGCAGCTTAGTTCGGGGCCAGGGAGAGACCCAGTACTTC. Protein sequence: CASSLVRGQGETQYF.

This clone is a singleton in its sample. The chain carries TRBV27 and TRBJ1-2; 7 nucleotides match TRBD1. CDR3 length: 15 amino acids. V shed 2 bases, J shed 1 base, and the junction held 4 bases outside the gene matches. Germline loops: CDR1 MNHEY, CDR2 SMNVEV (reference sequence). CDR3 in amino acids: CASSLKGALNYGYTF. CDR3 in DNA: TGTGCCAGCAGTTTAAAGGGGGCGCTTAACTATGGCTACACCTTC.

This chain joins TRBV6-1 and TRBJ1-1, with a possible D match to TRBD1 (6 bases). Trimming shortened V by 2 bases and J by 0 bases, and 13 bases separated the two germline ends. CDR3 length: 16 amino acids. Germline V CDR1 and CDR2: MNHNS, SASEGT. CDR3 DNA: TGTGCCAGCAGTGAACAGGGTAGGGGGATGAACACTGAAGCTTTCTTT. Translation: CASSEQGRGMNTEAFF.

This chain uses TRBV19 with TRBJ1-2, with unresolved D. V lost 3 bases and J lost 2, with 13 bases in between. CDR3 size: 15 residues. Germline V CDR1 and CDR2: LNHDA, SQIVND (reference sequence). CDR3 loop: CASSIDHRANYGYTF. The CDR3 nucleotides are TGTGCCAGTAGTATCGACCACCGAGCCAACTATGGCTACACCTTC.

The chain is built from TRBV5-4 and TRBJ2-7, with 12 nucleotides matching TRBD2. After removal of 3 bases from V and 2 bases from J, the junction contained 3 bases not matched to a gene. In germline, CDR1 is SGHNT, CDR2 YYREEE (reference sequence). The CDR3 runs 15 residues. CDR3 region: CASSSLAGGPYEQYF. The CDR3 DNA reads as TGTGCCAGCAGCTCTCTAGCGGGAGGGCCCTACGAGCAGTACTTC.

The V gene is TRBV11-3, the J gene TRBJ2-5, with 16 bases identical to TRBD2. V was clipped by 4 bases and J by 4 bases; unmatched bases: 3. The germline V gene has CDR1 SGHNT and CDR2 YENEEA. There are 16 residues in the CDR3. CDR3 DNA sequence: TGTGCCAGCAGCTGGGGACTAGCGGGAGGGAGAGAGACCCAGTACTTC. It encodes CASSWGLAGGRETQYF. Full variable domain (missing parts from reference TRBV11-3 and TRBJ2-5): EAGVVQSPRYKIIEKKQPVAFWCNPISGHNTLYWYLQNLGQGPELLIRYENEEAVDDSQLPKDRFSAERLKGVDSTLKIQPAELGDSAVYLCASSWGLAGGRETQYFGPGTRLLVL.

CDR3 sequence (DNA): TGTGCCTGGAGTCTTAAGACATCTTCCTACGAGCAGTACTTC. Translation gives CAWSLKTSSYEQYF. This chain connects TRBV30 to TRBJ2-7; no definite D call. Looked up from germline, CDR1 is GTSNPN and CDR2 is SVGIG (reference sequence). V lost 2 bases and J lost 1, with 12 bases in between. CDR3 length equals 14 residues. The full variable domain, completed using reference TRBV30 and TRBJ2-7, is SQTIHQWPATLVQPVGSPLSLECTVEGTSNPNLYWYRQAAGRGLQLLFYSVGIGQISSEVPQNLSASRPQDRQFILSSKKLLLSDSGFYLCAWSLKTSSYEQYFGPGTRLTVT.